Listed below are T cell receptor beta chains from one sample, sequenced in a study of blood T cells in healthy people across ages. TCRdb independently ran MiXCR on the 5' RACE reads; one entry per CDR3 protein. Among roughly 900,000 distinct CDR3 sequences listed, 45% to 50% were seen once. Sequencing was carried out using blood. The source is a man aged 30 to 45 in good health. Each CDR3 is given with its conserved first and last residue. The D gene is left open where the match is weak. Part of the rows lack a size; the others show once, few, many or a class for expanded clones.

j_call d_call v_call clone_size cdr3_aa cdr3_nt
TRBJ1-5 NA TRBV10-3 few CAISESGPRGGQPQHF TGTGCCATCAGTGAGTCCGGGCCCCGGGGTGGTCAGCCCCAGCATTTT
TRBJ1-5 NA TRBV29-1 NA CSVVEATAPGGNQPQHF TGCAGCGTTGTGGAGGCGACAGCCCCTGGGGGCAATCAGCCCCAGCATTTT
TRBJ1-1 NA TRBV3-1 few CASSQVEGGTEAFF TGTGCCAGCAGCCAAGTGGAGGGGGGGACTGAAGCTTTCTTT
TRBJ2-3 TRBD1 TRBV12-3/TRBV12-4 NA CASSTRTGDSTDTQYF TGTGCCAGCAGTACTCGGACAGGGGATAGCACAGATACGCAGTATTTT
TRBJ2-7 NA TRBV29-1 NA CSGAETGYEQYF TGCAGCGGGGCCGAAACGGGCTACGAGCAGTACTTC
TRBJ2-4 NA TRBV5-6 many CASSYRSGVRDIQYF TGTGCCAGCAGCTATAGGTCCGGGGTGAGAGACATTCAGTACTTC
TRBJ1-1 NA TRBV27 few CASSLLGRMVTEAFF TGTGCCAGCAGTTTATTAGGGCGGATGGTCACTGAAGCTTTCTTT
TRBJ2-1 TRBD2 TRBV7-2 NA CASSLGVAGGNEQFF TGTGCCAGCAGCTTAGGGGTAGCGGGGGGCAATGAGCAGTTCTTC
TRBJ2-3 TRBD2 TRBV11-2 NA CASSQNSGVSTDTQYF TGTGCCAGCAGCCAAAACAGCGGGGTTAGCACAGATACGCAGTATTTT
TRBJ2-2 NA TRBV3-1 NA CASTLWGSNTGELFF TGTGCCAGCACTCTATGGGGGTCGAACACCGGGGAGCTGTTTTTT
TRBJ2-5 NA TRBV7-9 NA CASSLNSNEQYF TGTGCCAGCAGCTTAAACAGCAATGAGCAGTACTTC
TRBJ2-7 NA TRBV4-3 NA CASSQDWVPGEQYF TGCGCCAGCAGCCAAGACTGGGTTCCCGGGGAGCAGTACTTC
TRBJ1-1 NA TRBV20-1 NA CSAPMVGAEAFF TGCAGTGCGCCGATGGTCGGGGCTGAAGCTTTCTTT